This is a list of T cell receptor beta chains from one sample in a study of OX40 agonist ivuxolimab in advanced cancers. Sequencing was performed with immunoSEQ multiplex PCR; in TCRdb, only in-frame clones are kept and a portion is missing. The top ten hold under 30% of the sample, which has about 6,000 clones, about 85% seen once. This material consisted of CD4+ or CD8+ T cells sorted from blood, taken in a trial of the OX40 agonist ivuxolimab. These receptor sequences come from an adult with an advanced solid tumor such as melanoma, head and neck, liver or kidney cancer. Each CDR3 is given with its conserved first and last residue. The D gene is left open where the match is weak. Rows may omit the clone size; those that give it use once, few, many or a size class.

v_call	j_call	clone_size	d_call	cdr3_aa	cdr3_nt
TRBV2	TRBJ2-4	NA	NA	CASGEDRKNIQYF	TGTGCCAGCGGGGAGGACAGAAAAAACATTCAGTACTTC
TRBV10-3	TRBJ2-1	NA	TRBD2	CAISELGGEQFF	TGTGCCATCAGTGAGCTCGGGGGGGAGCAGTTCTTC
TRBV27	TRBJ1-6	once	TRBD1	CASSLDRGQGNSPLHF	TGTGCCAGCAGTCTAGACAGGGGGCAAGGTAATTCACCCCTCCACTTT
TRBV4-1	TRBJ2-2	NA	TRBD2	CASSQGPGLAENTGELFF	TGCGCCAGCAGCCAAGGCCCCGGACTAGCGGAAAACACCGGGGAGCTGTTTTTT
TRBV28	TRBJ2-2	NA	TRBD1	CASSPGTGRVTGELFF	TGTGCCAGCAGTCCCGGGACAGGACGTGTGACCGGGGAGCTGTTTTTT
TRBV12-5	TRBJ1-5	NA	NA	CASGPPEGQGNQPQHF	TGTGCTAGTGGGCCACCCGAAGGGCAGGGTAATCAGCCCCAGCATTTT
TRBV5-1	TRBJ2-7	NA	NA	CASSLLPGGGDDYEQYF	TGCGCCAGCAGCTTGCTGCCGGGTGGCGGGGACGACTACGAGCAGTACTTC
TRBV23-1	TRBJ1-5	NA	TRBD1	CASSRRLGQEPQHF	TGCGCCAGCAGTCGCCGATTGGGACAGGAGCCCCAGCATTTT
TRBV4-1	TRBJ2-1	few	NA	CASSRGDNEQFF	TGCGCCAGCAGCCGGGGGGACAATGAGCAGTTCTTC
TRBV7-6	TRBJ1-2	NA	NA	CASSLGGGDYGYTF	TGTGCCAGCAGCTTAGGCGGGGGCGACTATGGCTACACCTTC
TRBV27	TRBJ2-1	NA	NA	CASSFGGISYNEQFF	TGTGCCAGCAGTTTCGGGGGTATATCCTACAATGAGCAGTTCTTC
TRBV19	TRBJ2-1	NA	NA	CASSIDLGAREQFF	TGTGCCAGTAGTATCGATTTAGGAGCGCGTGAGCAGTTCTTC
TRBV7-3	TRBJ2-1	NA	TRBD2	CASSLNRRAGVENEQFF	TGTGCCAGCAGCTTAAATCGTCGAGCGGGAGTAGAGAATGAGCAGTTCTTC
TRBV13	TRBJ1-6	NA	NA	CASSLGRSSYNSPLHF	TGTGCCAGCAGCTTAGGCCGGAGCTCCTATAATTCACCCCTCCACTTT
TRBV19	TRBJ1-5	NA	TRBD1	CASRDRGAPNQPQHF	TGTGCCAGTAGAGACAGGGGAGCTCCTAATCAGCCCCAGCATTTT
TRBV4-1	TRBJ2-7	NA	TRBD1	CASSLGQGIYEQYF	TGCGCCAGCAGCCTCGGACAGGGGATCTACGAGCAGTACTTC
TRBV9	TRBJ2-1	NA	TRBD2	CASSVVENSGFWDEQFF	TGTGCCAGCAGCGTAGTCGAGAATAGCGGGTTTTGGGATGAGCAGTTCTTC
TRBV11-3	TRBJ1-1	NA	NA	CASSLEGNTEAFF	TGTGCCAGCAGCTTAGAGGGGAACACTGAAGCTTTCTTT
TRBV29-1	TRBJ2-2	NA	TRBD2	CSVLYGTSGITGELFF	TGCAGCGTTCTCTACGGGACTAGCGGGATCACCGGGGAGCTGTTTTTT
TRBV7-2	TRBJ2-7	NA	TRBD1	CASSWHGQGAEQYF	TGTGCCAGCAGCTGGCATGGGCAGGGGGCCGAGCAGTACTTC
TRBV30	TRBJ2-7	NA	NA	CAWNEGLYYEQYF	TGTGCCTGGAATGAGGGTCTCTACTACGAGCAGTACTTC
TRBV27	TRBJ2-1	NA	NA	CASSLGNEQFF	TGTGCCAGCAGTTTGGGAAATGAGCAGTTCTTC
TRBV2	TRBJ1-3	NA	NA	CASSEGPGAGGNTIYF	TGTGCCAGCAGTGAAGGGCCGGGGGCAGGTGGAAACACCATATATTTT
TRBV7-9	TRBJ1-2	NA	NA	CASSLGQGANYGYTF	TGTGCCAGCAGCTTAGGGCAGGGAGCTAACTATGGCTACACCTTC
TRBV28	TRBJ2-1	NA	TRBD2	CASSLLSGRAYNEQFF	TGTGCCAGCAGTTTGCTTAGCGGGAGGGCCTACAATGAGCAGTTCTTC
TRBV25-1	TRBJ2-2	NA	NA	CASSDIGGRNTGELFF	TGTGCCAGCAGTGATATAGGGGGACGGAACACCGGGGAGCTGTTTTTT
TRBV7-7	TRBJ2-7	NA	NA	CASSWGDGYEQYF	TGTGCTAGCAGCTGGGGGGACGGCTACGAGCAGTACTTC
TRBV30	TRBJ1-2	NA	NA	CAWSVLGIMGTGYTF	TGTGCCTGGAGTGTACTAGGAATAATGGGGACTGGCTACACCTTC
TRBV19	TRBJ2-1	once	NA	CASSRGDSYNEQFF	TGTGCCAGTAGTAGAGGGGACTCCTACAATGAGCAGTTCTTC
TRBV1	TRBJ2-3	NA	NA	CTSSQGLGKQPDTQYF	TGCACCAGCAGCCAAGGCCTGGGGAAGCAGCCAGATACGCAGTATTTT
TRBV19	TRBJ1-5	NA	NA	CASSQSVNQPQHF	TGTGCCAGTAGTCAATCAGTTAATCAGCCCCAGCATTTT
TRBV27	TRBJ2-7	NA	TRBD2	CASRWGGEQYF	TGTGCCAGCAGGTGGGGGGGCGAGCAGTACTTC
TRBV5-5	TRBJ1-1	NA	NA	CASSRRENTEAFF	TGTGCCAGCAGTAGAAGGGAGAACACTGAAGCTTTCTTT
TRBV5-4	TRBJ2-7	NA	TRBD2	CASSLLAGGSYEQYF	TGTGCCAGCAGCTTGCTAGCGGGGGGATCCTACGAGCAGTACTTC
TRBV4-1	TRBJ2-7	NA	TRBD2	CASSQGIAGGDEQYF	TGCGCCAGCAGCCAAGGAATTGCGGGGGGGGACGAGCAGTACTTC
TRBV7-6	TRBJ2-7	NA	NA	CASSLGQGGYEQYF	TGTGCCAGCAGCTTAGGCCAGGGCGGCTACGAGCAGTACTTC
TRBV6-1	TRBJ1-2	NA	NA	CASSVRGDYGYTF	TGTGCCAGCAGTGTACGGGGGGACTATGGCTACACCTTC
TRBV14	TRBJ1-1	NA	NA	CASSQGRGNTEAFF	TGTGCCAGCAGCCAGGGCAGGGGGAACACTGAAGCTTTCTTT
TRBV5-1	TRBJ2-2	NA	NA	CASSLAREPGTGELFF	TGCGCCAGCAGCTTGGCCAGGGAACCGGGCACCGGGGAGCTGTTTTTT
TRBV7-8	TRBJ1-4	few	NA	CASSFTVGGFGEKLFF	TGTGCCAGCAGCTTCACCGTTGGGGGCTTTGGTGAAAAACTGTTTTTT
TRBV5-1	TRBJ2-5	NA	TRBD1	CASSYRGFETQYF	TGCGCCAGCAGTTACAGGGGTTTTGAGACCCAGTACTTC
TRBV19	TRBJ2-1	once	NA	CASSIARSSYNEQFF	TGTGCCAGTAGTATAGCACGGAGCTCCTACAATGAGCAGTTCTTC
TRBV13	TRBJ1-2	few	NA	CASSEQQGGYGYTF	TGTGCCAGCAGCGAACAACAGGGAGGCTATGGCTACACCTTC
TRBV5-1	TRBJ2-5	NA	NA	CASSWGLGETQYF	TGCGCCAGCAGCTGGGGCCTCGGGGAGACCCAGTACTTC
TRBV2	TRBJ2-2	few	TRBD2	CASRELAGGPNGELFF	TGTGCCAGCAGGGAACTAGCGGGGGGGCCTAACGGGGAGCTGTTTTTT
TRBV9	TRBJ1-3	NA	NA	CASSVGSQADTIYF	TGTGCCAGCAGCGTAGGGTCACAGGCTGACACCATATATTTT
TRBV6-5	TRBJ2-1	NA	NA	CASSATPLGQGFF	TGTGCCAGCAGTGCGACCCCCTTGGGGCAAGGGTTCTTC
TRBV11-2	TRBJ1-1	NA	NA	CASRVWLRDTNTEAFF	TGTGCCAGCCGCGTCTGGCTCCGGGATACGAACACTGAAGCTTTCTTT
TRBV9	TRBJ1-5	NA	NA	CASSEDWNQPQHF	TGTGCCAGCAGCGAGGATTGGAATCAGCCCCAGCATTTT
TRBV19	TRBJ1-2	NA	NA	CASSAGRENNYGYTF	TGTGCCAGTAGCGCAGGGAGGGAGAATAACTATGGCTACACCTTC
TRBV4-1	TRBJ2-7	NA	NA	CASSQDGVGTSSYEQYF	TGCGCCAGCAGCCAAGACGGGGTGGGGACATCTTCCTACGAGCAGTACTTC
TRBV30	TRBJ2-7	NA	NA	CAWSARGAGALFSYEQYF	TGTGCCTGGAGTGCCCGCGGGGCAGGGGCCCTCTTCTCCTACGAGCAGTACTTC